This TCR beta chain comes out of a study of blood T cell repertoires in COVID-19. Study-wide background: Sites across the United States, Italy and Spain contributed samples from acute and convalescent COVID-19. T cells, B-cell-depleted T cells, or PBMCs provided the cDNA or gDNA that served as material.

From germline, CDR1 is SEHNR and CDR2 FQNEAQ (reference sequence). The CDR3 totals 13 residues. The data were produced by immunoSEQ multiplex PCR, yet TCRdb's version contains in-frame clones alone and is incomplete. The sample has over 75,000 clones; over 85% are singletons. A word on this clone: An end of the junction differs from the germline gene, which may be a read error.

The TCR originated in a human donor with COVID-19, enrolled during active disease. The donor label of this sample is uncertain. Sequencing input: peripheral blood. The rearrangement joins TRBV7-9 to TRBJ1-1; D unclear. CDR3 region: CASTPRENPEAFF. CDR3 DNA sequence: TGTGCCAGCACCCCGAGGGAGAACCCTGAAGCTTTCTTT.